Presented here are 7 T cell receptor beta chains from one specimen sequenced in a study of blood T cell repertoires in COVID-19. Profiled with immunoSEQ multiplex PCR; TCRdb holds only in-frame clones, not every one. This sample carries about 160,000 clones, roughly 80% of them seen once, and the ten largest clones take less than 9.5%. Specimen: peripheral blood. These TCRs come from a man in his fifties or sixties with acute or convalescent COVID-19.

The rearrangement uses TRBV6-5 and TRBJ1-5, with a tentative D call TRBD1 (5 bases). V was shortened by 8 bases and J by 3 bases, with 11 bases between the two germline ends. CDR3 length: 13 amino acids. Per germline, CDR1 MNHEY and CDR2 SVGAGI. DNA of the CDR3: TGTGCCAGCTGGGGCGGCTTCAATCAGCCCCAGCATTTT. Translating gives CASWGGFNQPQHF.

The chain's CDR3 is CASSQRGIGNTIYF. CDR3 DNA sequence: TGTGCCAGCAGTCAACGGGGGATCGGAAACACCATATATTTT. The V call is TRBV6-2 or TRBV6-3, the J call TRBJ1-3, with TRBD1 as a possible D gene (5 bases). V gave up 5 bases and J gave up 4 bases, with 12 bases separating them. This CDR3 contains 14 residues. From germline, CDR1 is MNHEY and CDR2 SVGEGT.

J is TRBJ1-5 and V is TRBV10-3; 7 bases agree with TRBD1. Germline lookup yields CDR1 ENHRY and CDR2 SYGVKD. Trimming took 3 bases from V and 3 from J; bases not matched to a gene: 8. The CDR3 runs 16 residues. The CDR3 here is CAISDPTGASNQPQHF. CDR3 nucleotide sequence: TGTGCCATCAGTGACCCTACAGGGGCCTCCAATCAGCCCCAGCATTTT.

This chain joins TRBV5-5 and TRBJ1-5; D ambiguous. V shed 0 bases and J shed 6 bases, with 13 bases lying between them. CDR1 SGHKS and CDR2 YYEKEE come from the germline V gene (reference sequence). The CDR3 sequence is 15 residues long. The DNA of the CDR3 is TGTGCCAGCAGCTTGGAGTCGGGTACGGGTCAGCCCCAGCATTTT. Amino acid sequence: CASSLESGTGQPQHF.

This clone was seen just once. The V call is TRBV27, the J call TRBJ2-7; TRBD1 matches 12 bases. With V trimmed by 5 bases and J by 3 bases, 5 bases remained unmatched. The V gene's germline CDR1 is MNHEY and CDR2 SMNVEV (reference sequence). The CDR3 is made up of 15 amino acids. The CDR3 loop is CASSPGTGGDYEQYF. The CDR3 bases are TGTGCCAGCAGTCCCGGGACAGGGGGCGACTACGAGCAGTACTTC.

The chain links TRBV24-1 to TRBJ2-5; TRBD1 is a possible D gene (5 bases). This CDR3 is built from 18 residues. From germline, CDR1 is KGHDR and CDR2 SFDVKD. Trimming took 3 bases from V and 4 from J, leaving 23 bases between them. The CDR3 coding sequence is TGTGCCACCAGTGATCTTAGGATCGACACAGGCGGTATAGAGACCCAGTACTTC. Translating it yields CATSDLRIDTGGIETQYF.

J is TRBJ2-5 and V is TRBV11-2; no firm D call. V lost 1 base and J lost 4, with 10 bases in between. Germline CDR1 SGHAT, CDR2 FQNNGV. The length of the CDR3 is 14 residues. The CDR3 DNA reads as TGTGCCAGCAGCTTAGGAGTTAGCCGAGAGACCCAGTACTTC. Encoded protein: CASSLGVSRETQYF.